Described below is a single T cell receptor beta chain sequence and its context. The target antigen is unknown. Unique molecular identifiers tagged the TCRbeta library. From the PCR reads, TCRdb called clonotypes with MiXCR, one entry per CDR3 protein. The table includes about 980,000 distinct CDR3 sequences, roughly 31% detected once. The V and J ends lost 2 bases and 3 bases respectively, with 20 bases between them. Germline V gene sequence: CDR1 DFQATT, CDR2 SNEGSKA (reference sequence). The CDR3 spans 16 residues. This entry is derived from a study of T-cell reconstitution after alpha-beta-depleted transplantation in children. Findings of the study overall: T-cell numbers and diversity one year post-transplant derived largely from freshly generated T cells.

The sequence was obtained from a boy less than two years old who had a stem cell transplant for SCID, so the T cells may come from the graft donor. The chain is built from TRBV20-1 and TRBJ2-7; no definite D call. The specimen comprised PBMCs, mostly from graft donor cells, sampled 360 days after TCRalphabeta/CD19-depleted stem cell transplant. CDR3 nucleotides: TGCAGTGCTAGACAACGAATACGCCAATACCACTACGAGCAGTACTTC. It specifies CSARQRIRQYHYEQYF.